Below are 11 T cell receptor beta chains sequenced from a single sample in a study of blood T cell repertoires in COVID-19 (dated by TCRdb to about 2020). The library was generated by the immunoSEQ multiplex PCR assay. Imported from immuneACCESS, the table was reduced by TCRdb to in-frame sequences with V and J called. These copies leave out some clones; in studies compared against another copy, an unresolved V gene accounts for under half, and the cause of the remainder is not known. A total of some 380,000 clones appear in this sample, around 87% of them only once. The top ten constitute approximately 1.2% of the sample. The specimen was PBMCs or T cells enriched from blood (not recorded which). These receptors were obtained from a man aged 25 to 45 who had recovered from COVID-19.

The V gene is TRBV13, the J gene TRBJ1-3, with a tentative D call TRBD1 (5 bases). The V end lost 2 bases, the J end lost 0 bases, and 14 bases lay between the germline ends. The germline CDR1 and CDR2 sequences are PRHDT and FYEKMQ (reference sequence). This CDR3 contains 17 residues. CDR3 in amino acids: CASSLRGDFSSGNTIYF. The CDR3 DNA follows: TGTGCCAGCAGCTTACGGGGGGACTTTTCCTCTGGAAACACCATATATTTT.

The V gene is TRBV3-1 (or the pseudogene TRBV3-2), the J gene TRBJ2-7; the match to TRBD1 covers 11 bases. Germline loops: CDR1 LGHDT, CDR2 YNNKEL (reference sequence). J was trimmed by 6 bases and V by 6 bases; bases with no gene match: 7. The CDR3 runs 14 residues. The DNA of the CDR3 is TGTGCCAGCAGTCCGGGACAGGGGGTTGGCGAGCAGTACTTC. Residues: CASSPGQGVGEQYF.

This rearrangement joins TRBV28 to TRBJ2-2, with 11 bases fitting TRBD2. Germline V gives CDR1 MDHEN, CDR2 SYDVKM. With V trimmed by 5 bases and J by 8 bases, 10 bases remained unmatched. This CDR3 has 16 residues. CDR3 region: CASSPPTSGVIGELFF. The CDR3 DNA follows: TGTGCCAGCAGTCCACCGACTAGCGGGGTAATTGGGGAGCTGTTTTTT.

The chain carries TRBV6-5 and TRBJ1-4, with 8 bases aligning to TRBD1. Germline V gene sequence: CDR1 MNHEY, CDR2 SVGAGI. The CDR3 length is 14 residues. Losses at the gene ends were 2 bases for V and 8 bases for J; bases not matched to a gene: 4. The CDR3 spells CASSYQGAGEKLFF. The DNA of the CDR3 is TGTGCCAGCAGTTACCAGGGGGCAGGAGAAAAACTGTTTTTT.

The rearrangement joins TRBV30 to TRBJ1-5; D perhaps matches TRBD1 (5 bases). The germline CDR1 and CDR2 sequences are GTSNPN and SVGIG (reference sequence). The CDR3 sequence is 14 residues long. With 4 bases removed from V and 3 bases from J, the gap between germline ends came to 13 bases. CDR3 protein: CAWTPGRPNQPQHF. The CDR3 DNA reads as TGTGCCTGGACCCCAGGGCGCCCCAATCAGCCCCAGCATTTT. Looking up the rest from reference TRBV30 and TRBJ1-5 gives the full variable domain: SQTIHQWPATLVQPVGSPLSLECTVEGTSNPNLYWYRQAAGRGLQLLFYSVGIGQISSEVPQNLSASRPQDRQFILSSKKLLLSDSGFYLCAWTPGRPNQPQHFGDGTRLSIL.

In DNA, the CDR3 is TGTGCCTGGAGTCCAACAGGGGGCTATTACGAGCAGTACTTC. It yields the protein CAWSPTGGYYEQYF. V gene TRBV30 combines with J gene TRBJ2-7, with TRBD1 matching 9 bases. The trim removed 2 bases at V and 4 bases at J, leaving 6 bases unmatched. Per germline, CDR1 GTSNPN and CDR2 SVGIG (reference sequence). The CDR3 contains 14 residues.

The chain is built from TRBV14 and TRBJ2-5; weak D call: TRBD1 (6 bases). Per germline, CDR1 SGHDN and CDR2 FVKESK. Trimming took 4 bases from V and 5 from J, leaving 11 bases between them. The CDR3 covers 13 residues. This chain's CDR3 is CASSRYRAETQYF. The DNA for the CDR3 is TGTGCCAGCAGCCGATACAGGGCGGAGACCCAGTACTTC.

The rearrangement joins TRBV9 to TRBJ1-1, with TRBD1 matching 9 bases. This CDR3 has 17 residues. Per the germline V gene, CDR1 is SGDLS and CDR2 is YYNGEE. Trimming cost V 3 bases and J 4 bases; bases outside gene matches: 13. CDR3 amino acids: CASSAGTGRSLGTEAFF. In DNA, the CDR3 is TGTGCCAGCAGCGCCGGGACAGGGAGGTCTTTGGGCACTGAAGCTTTCTTT.

This clone was counted between two and nine times. V usage is TRBV7-9 and J usage is TRBJ1-2, with TRBD1 as a possible D gene (5 bases). Germline V gene lookup returns CDR1 SEHNR and CDR2 FQNEAQ (reference sequence). This CDR3 has 15 amino acids. Deletions cut 5 bases from V and 3 bases from J, with 16 bases between. The CDR3 region has the DNA TGTGCCAGCAGCGTTGGGAGGGGCGGGTACTATGGCTACACCTTC. The encoded protein is CASSVGRGGYYGYTF.

This chain uses TRBV5-6 with TRBJ2-4; unclear D gene. Germline assignment: CDR1 SGHDT and CDR2 YYEEEE. The germline V and J ends were trimmed by 1 base and 6 bases, with 5 bases remaining between them. The CDR3 sequence is 12 residues long. In DNA form, the CDR3 reads TGTGCCAGCAGCTTGAGGAGAAACATTCAGTACTTC. Its protein product is CASSLRRNIQYF.

The chain links TRBV2 to TRBJ2-2; 8 positions match TRBD1. From germline, CDR1 is SNHLY and CDR2 FYNNEI. V lost 9 bases to trimming and J lost 4 bases; unmatched junction nucleotides: 7. This CDR3 comprises 14 residues. The CDR3 sequence: CAREKDRVTGELFF. In DNA form, the CDR3 reads TGTGCCAGGGAGAAGGACAGGGTCACCGGGGAGCTGTTTTTT.